This TCR beta chain was recorded in a study of Tregs in tolerant kidney transplant recipients. In germline, CDR1 is SGHRS, CDR2 YFSETQ. The V gene end was trimmed by 2 bases and the J gene end by 6 bases; junction bases not matched to a gene: 8. The length of the CDR3 is 16 residues. Related graft donors supplied nonmyeloablative bone marrow transplants, and mixed chimerism was transient. Method: immunoSEQ multiplex PCR; TCRdb's copy keeps in-frame clones and lacks some. The data hold 55,000 to 75,000 clones, with around 87% observed a single time. Notes on this clone: Its target is not known.

Findings and caveats of the study: No direct test of biological reproducibility was done here. The most relevant donor-specific Treg TCRbeta repertoire apparently came from expansion with activated donor B cells.

This sequence originates from a human patient who received a combined kidney and bone marrow transplant. Some T cells may be provided by the graft donor. The sequences come from CD4+ T cells from blood (PBMCs), collected 6 months after the transplant. The chain is built from TRBV5-1 and TRBJ2-2; the match to TRBD1 covers 9 bases. The CDR3 nucleotides read TGCGCCAGCAGCTTACAGGGGGCGCAAATGGCCGGGGAGCTGTTTTTT. Translation: CASSLQGAQMAGELFF.